The T cell receptor (beta chain) under discussion was sequenced for a study of T cell responses to AZD1222 COVID-19 vaccine. Repertoires were generated with immunoSEQ multiplex PCR, while TCRdb's copy carries only in-frame clones and drops some. The sample has some 200,000 clones, 85% to 95% seen once. The CDR3 has 12 residues. The ends were cut back, 3 bases at V and 4 bases at J, with 4 bases in the middle. On this clone itself: This sample also contains other DNA sequences that code for the same CDR3.

V usage is TRBV12-3 or TRBV12-4 and J usage is TRBJ1-3; D not certain. Sample: peripheral blood, taken on day 0 of MenACWY control vaccination. The source is an adult in good health. CDR3 loop: CASSLLGNTIYF. The CDR3, as DNA: TGTGCCAGCAGTTTGTTAGGAAACACCATATATTTT.